These 30 T cell receptor beta chains were all obtained from the same sample, sequenced in a study of blood T cell repertoires in COVID-19. The protocol was immunoSEQ multiplex PCR, while the TCRdb copy is restricted to in-frame clones and leaves out a portion. The table has roughly 250,000 clones, roughly 87% seen once. Sequenced sample: PBMCs or T cells enriched from blood (not recorded which). Every receptor here comes from a woman in her 30s with acute COVID-19.

The chain employs TRBV18 and TRBJ1-2; 7 bases line up with TRBD1. The V and J ends lost 5 bases and 4 bases, in that order; junction bases with no gene match: 4. The CDR3 spans 13 residues. CDR1 and CDR2 from the germline V gene are KGHSH and LQKENI. CDR3 protein: CASSTTGIYGYTF. CDR3 in DNA: TGTGCCAGCTCAACGACAGGGATCTATGGCTACACCTTC.

The chain uses TRBV11-2 and TRBJ1-1; 9 bases map to TRBD1. Per germline, CDR1 SGHAT and CDR2 FQNNGV. The CDR3 runs to 16 residues. The junction had 6 bases not matched to a gene; V was cut back by 0 bases and J by 4 bases. Here the CDR3 reads CASSLEGQGVGTEAFF. The CDR3 DNA reads TGTGCCAGCAGCTTAGAGGGACAGGGAGTTGGCACTGAAGCTTTCTTT.

The V gene is TRBV5-8, the J gene TRBJ1-5; TRBD1 aligns across 9 bases. CDR3 size: 14 residues. Trimming removed 3 bases from V and 5 bases from J; junction bases left unmatched: 3. CDR1 SGHTS and CDR2 YDEGEE come from the germline V gene. CDR3 DNA sequence: TGTGCCAGCAGCTCTAGGACAGGGGATCAGCCCCAGCATTTT. This translates into CASSSRTGDQPQHF.

The rearrangement uses TRBV7-2 and TRBJ1-2; D perhaps matches TRBD1 (6 bases). The V end lost 6 bases, the J end lost 8 bases, and 16 bases lay between the germline ends. Per germline, CDR1 SGHTA and CDR2 FQGNSA. The CDR3 has 13 amino acids. CDR3 sequence (DNA): TGTGCCAGCAGTTACGACAGGTCGTCCGGCTACACCTTC. As protein: CASSYDRSSGYTF.

CDR3 coding DNA: TGTGCCAGCAGCCTCACAGATACGCAGTATTTT. Amino acids: CASSLTDTQYF. The chain carries TRBV7-2 and TRBJ2-3; no reliable D call. Germline V gene sequence: CDR1 SGHTA, CDR2 FQGNSA. V gave up 5 bases and J gave up 2 bases, with 2 bases separating them. This CDR3 comprises 11 residues.

This clone is a singleton in its sample. This sequence joins TRBV11-2 and TRBJ2-3; D possibly corresponds to TRBD1 (5 bases). Trimming took 2 bases from V and 2 from J, leaving 8 bases between them. Germline V gene data show CDR1 as SGHAT and CDR2 as FQNNGV. The CDR3 totals 14 residues. As DNA, the CDR3 is TGTGCCAGCAGCTTAAACAGGATCACAGATACGCAGTATTTT. As protein: CASSLNRITDTQYF. The full variable domain, rest sourced from reference TRBV11-2 and TRBJ2-3, is EAGVAQSPRYKIIEKRQSVAFWCNPISGHATLYWYQQILGQGPKLLIQFQNNGVVDDSQLPKDRFSAERLKGVDSTLKIQPAKLEDSAVYLCASSLNRITDTQYFGPGTRLTVL.

This chain uses TRBV6-5 with TRBJ1-1, with 11 bases aligning to TRBD1. The CDR3 has 16 residues. J gave up 10 bases and V 0 bases, and 10 bases lay outside the gene matches. Germline lookup yields CDR1 MNHEY and CDR2 SVGAGI. CDR3 loop: CASSYSGTGGVQGAFF. CDR3 DNA: TGTGCCAGCAGTTACTCAGGGACAGGGGGTGTTCAGGGAGCTTTCTTT.

This chain links TRBV6-1 with TRBJ2-6; D is unresolved. There are 15 residues in the CDR3. V was cut by 1 base and J by 0 bases, with 4 bases left in between. Per the germline V gene, CDR1 is MNHNS and CDR2 is SASEGT. CDR3 residues: CASSEGSSGANVLTF. CDR3 DNA sequence: TGTGCCAGCAGTGAAGGGAGCTCTGGGGCCAACGTCCTGACTTTC.

The chain recombines TRBV6-5 with TRBJ1-4; TRBD1 aligns across 7 bases. Germline V gives CDR1 MNHEY, CDR2 SVGAGI. V lost 4 bases, J lost 6 bases, and 2 bases stayed unmatched. The CDR3 length is 13 residues. The CDR3 sequence is CASSLQGDEKLFF. CDR3 bases: TGTGCCAGCAGTTTGCAGGGGGATGAAAAACTGTTTTTT.

The rearrangement links TRBV3-1 (or the pseudogene TRBV3-2) to TRBJ2-3; 10 bases are shared with TRBD2. The CDR3 sequence is 16 residues long. Per germline, CDR1 LGHDT and CDR2 YNNKEL (reference sequence). With 3 bases clipped from V and 4 bases from J, the junction kept 7 bases outside the gene matches. Here the CDR3 reads CASSHLSGGSPDTQYF. Written as DNA, the CDR3 is TGTGCCAGCAGCCATCTTAGCGGGGGGAGTCCAGATACGCAGTATTTT.

V and J are TRBV19 and TRBJ1-1; D unresolved. The CDR3 consists of 16 residues. V lost 0 bases and J lost 0, with 11 bases in between. Germline V lookup: CDR1 LNHDA, CDR2 SQIVND (reference sequence). The CDR3, as DNA: TGTGCCAGTAGTATAGATGGTGAGGGCCTGAACACTGAAGCTTTCTTT. Protein sequence: CASSIDGEGLNTEAFF.

The rearrangement joins TRBV6-5 to TRBJ2-2, with 8 positions matching TRBD1. V lost 4 bases to trimming and J lost 0 bases; unmatched junction nucleotides: 4. The CDR3 is made up of 16 amino acids. From germline, CDR1 is MNHEY and CDR2 SVGAGI. Here the CDR3 reads CASSLWTGPNTGELFF. The CDR3 DNA follows: TGTGCCAGCAGTTTGTGGACAGGGCCGAACACCGGGGAGCTGTTTTTT.

The chain combines TRBV2 with TRBJ2-6, with D tentatively TRBD1 (5 bases). The CDR3 has 14 amino acids. Per the germline V gene, CDR1 is SNHLY and CDR2 is FYNNEI. V lost 7 bases and J 4 bases, leaving 11 bases between the germline ends. The CDR3 protein is CASKKGAGANVLTF. The CDR3 coding sequence is TGTGCCAGCAAGAAAGGGGCCGGGGCCAACGTCCTGACTTTC. The variable domain in full, with the rest retrieved from reference TRBV2 and TRBJ2-6, is EPEVTQTPSHQVTQMGQEVILRCVPISNHLYFYWYRQILGQKVEFLVSFYNNEISEKSEIFDDQFSVERPDGSNFTLKIRSTKLEDSAMYFCASKKGAGANVLTFGAGSRLTVL.

The gene calls are TRBV7-2 and TRBJ2-7, with a possible D match to TRBD2 (6 bases). Between the trimmed V and J ends, which lost 6 bases and 0 bases, there was a span of 21 bases. This CDR3 is 17 amino acids long. Germline values: CDR1 SGHTA, CDR2 FQGNSA. CDR3 in DNA: TGTGCCAGCAGTGGGGGAGTGGGACTTCCCCTCTCCTACGAGCAGTACTTC. The encoded protein is CASSGGVGLPLSYEQYF.

Notes on this clone: Other DNA sequences in this sample translate to the same CDR3. J is TRBJ1-1 and V is TRBV9, with TRBD1 as a possible D gene (5 bases). The CDR3 runs to 14 residues. The germline CDR1 and CDR2 sequences are SGDLS and YYNGEE. Trimming removed 0 bases from V and 4 bases from J, with 10 bases in between. The CDR3 DNA is TGTGCCAGCAGCGTAGGGGGGGAGGGCACTGAAGCTTTCTTT. Protein: CASSVGGEGTEAFF.

The V and J genes are TRBV7-9 and TRBJ2-3, with 8 positions matching TRBD2. This CDR3 spans 15 amino acids. The germline V gene encodes CDR1 SEHNR and CDR2 FQNEAQ (reference sequence). Trimming at V came to 2 bases and at J to 5 bases, leaving 6 bases not matched to a gene. DNA of the CDR3: TGTGCCAGCAGCTTAACGGGGGGGGCCCAAGATACGCAGTATTTT. Translating it yields CASSLTGGAQDTQYF.

The V call is TRBV6-1, the J call TRBJ2-7; the match to TRBD1 covers 9 bases. Losses at the gene ends were 6 bases for V and 5 bases for J; bases not matched to a gene: 2. Germline lookup yields CDR1 MNHNS and CDR2 SASEGT. CDR3 length: 12 residues. The CDR3 region has the DNA TGTGCCAGCAGCCGGACAGGGGACGAGCAGTACTTC. It translates to CASSRTGDEQYF.

The genes are TRBV7-9 and TRBJ1-2, with 7 bases fitting TRBD1. Germline CDR1 and CDR2: SEHNR and FQNEAQ (reference sequence). V lost 5 bases to trimming and J lost 2 bases; unmatched junction nucleotides: 2. The CDR3 extends over 13 amino acids. The CDR3 sequence is CASSKTGNYGYTF. The CDR3 coding sequence is TGTGCCAGCAGCAAGACAGGGAACTATGGCTACACCTTC.

The chain is built from TRBV29-1 and TRBJ1-1, with D maybe TRBD1 (6 bases). The CDR3 length is 14 residues. Germline V CDR1 and CDR2: SQVTM, ANQGSEA. The V and J ends lost 5 bases and 5 bases respectively, with 18 bases between them. The chain's CDR3 is CSVSRARGGTEAFF. The CDR3 DNA reads TGCAGCGTTAGTCGGGCGAGGGGGGGGACTGAAGCTTTCTTT.

The V call is TRBV6-6, the J call TRBJ2-5, with D perhaps matching TRBD2 (6 bases). V shed 2 bases and J shed 5 bases, with 9 bases lying between them. The CDR3 sequence is 13 residues long. Germline V gene lookup returns CDR1 MNHNY and CDR2 SVGAGI (reference sequence). The CDR3 sequence: CASSYRLAETQYF. CDR3 DNA sequence: TGTGCCAGCAGTTACCGGCTAGCGGAGACCCAGTACTTC.

V is TRBV2 and J is TRBJ1-4; D not certain. V was trimmed by 6 bases and J by 8 bases, leaving 22 bases between them. The CDR3 covers 16 residues. Germline values: CDR1 SNHLY, CDR2 FYNNEI. The CDR3 reads CASRPNLQSFREKLFF. The CDR3 bases are TGTGCCAGCAGGCCCAACCTACAGTCCTTTAGAGAAAAACTGTTTTTT.

The rearrangement joins TRBV4-3 to TRBJ1-2; 8 nucleotides line up with TRBD1. Losses at the gene ends were 1 base for V and 3 bases for J; bases not matched to a gene: 1. The CDR3 has 14 residues. Looked up from germline, CDR1 is LGHNA and CDR2 is YSLEER. The CDR3 region is CASSQGGQDYGYTF. The CDR3 coding sequence is TGCGCCAGCAGCCAAGGGGGACAGGACTATGGCTACACCTTC.

This rearrangement joins TRBV19 to TRBJ2-2; a weak D match, TRBD1 (6 bases). The germline V gene has CDR1 LNHDA and CDR2 SQIVND (reference sequence). The CDR3 extends over 15 amino acids. V gave up 3 bases and J gave up 5 bases, with 13 bases separating them. The CDR3 region is CASSMYRVGTGELFF. The CDR3 region has the DNA TGTGCCAGTAGTATGTACAGGGTGGGGACCGGGGAGCTGTTTTTT.

V and J are TRBV5-4 and TRBJ2-5; TRBD2 matches 8 bases. Germline assignment: CDR1 SGHNT and CDR2 YYREEE (reference sequence). V shed 4 bases, J shed 4 bases, and the junction held 9 bases outside the gene matches. This CDR3 region has 15 residues. The CDR3 region is CASSPWGGGRETQYF. CDR3 DNA: TGTGCCAGCAGCCCCTGGGGCGGGGGGAGAGAGACCCAGTACTTC.

The chain joins TRBV5-4 to TRBJ1-1, with D unresolved. Trimming took 0 bases from V and 11 from J, leaving 8 bases between them. The CDR3 runs to 11 residues. Germline V gives CDR1 SGHNT, CDR2 YYREEE (reference sequence). The CDR3 region has the DNA TGTGCCAGCAGCTTGGGGACTTTGGCTTTCTTT. It translates to CASSLGTLAFF.

The chain is built from TRBV4-1 and TRBJ2-2; weak D call: TRBD2 (5 bases). V lost 1 base and J lost 13, with 10 bases in between. Germline assignment: CDR1 MGHRA and CDR2 YSYEKL. The CDR3 extends over 12 amino acids. The CDR3 nucleotides read TGCGCCAGCAGCCAAGGGCGGAGCGGGCTGTTTTTT. It codes for CASSQGRSGLFF.

The V call is TRBV9, the J call TRBJ2-7; possible D gene TRBD1, 5 bases. V shed 4 bases and J shed 3 bases, with 23 bases lying between them. Germline V gives CDR1 SGDLS, CDR2 YYNGEE. This CDR3 contains 17 residues. The CDR3 region has the DNA TGTGCCAGCAGCCCGACCCCAGGACAATTCATGGGCTACGAGCAGTACTTC. This translates into CASSPTPGQFMGYEQYF.

The rearrangement joins TRBV2 to TRBJ1-1, with D possibly TRBD1 on 5 matching bases. V dropped 4 bases and J dropped 2 bases, with 14 bases sitting between them. Germline CDR1 reads SNHLY; CDR2 reads FYNNEI. The CDR3 length is 15 residues. CDR3 region: CASSGSTEDNTEAFF. CDR3 coding DNA: TGTGCCAGCAGTGGGTCGACAGAGGACAACACTGAAGCTTTCTTT.

The rearrangement uses TRBV6-6 and TRBJ2-1; tentatively, D is TRBD2 (6 bases). The CDR3 totals 16 residues. Germline V gene lookup returns CDR1 MNHNY and CDR2 SVGAGI (reference sequence). With 7 bases removed from V and 4 bases from J, the gap between germline ends came to 20 bases. CDR3 sequence: CASTLTTRTTYNEQFF. CDR3 in DNA: TGTGCCAGCACCCTTACAACGAGGACTACGTACAATGAGCAGTTCTTC.

The CDR3 DNA is TGCGCCAGCAGCCTACGACAGGGGCCGGGACTAGCGGGGGGGCGCCCCCAAGAGACCCAGTACTTC. The encoded protein is CASSLRQGPGLAGGRPQETQYF. The chain uses TRBV5-1 and TRBJ2-5, with 16 bases identical to TRBD2. Trimming removed 4 bases from V and 1 base from J; junction bases left unmatched: 19. Germline V gene lookup returns CDR1 SGHRS and CDR2 YFSETQ. The CDR3 has 22 residues.